These T cell receptor beta chains were read from a single sample in a study of blood T cells in healthy people across ages. A single record per CDR3 protein comes from TCRdb applying MiXCR to the 5' RACE reads. The data show about 830,000 distinct CDR3 sequences, 58% seen once. Sequences were obtained from blood. These receptors came from a man aged 30 to 45 in good health. CDR3s include the opening cysteine and the closing phenylalanine or tryptophan. Fields, in order: clone size, J gene, D gene, V gene, CDR3 DNA, CDR3 protein. D genes are given only for firm matches. A clone size is listed for some rows: how often the clone was seen (once, few, many), or a class if it is expanded.

size: few
J: TRBJ1-1
D: TRBD1
V: TRBV6-1
DNA: TGTGCCAGCAGCAAACAGGGGCGGGTAGCGACTGAAGCTTTCTTT
CDR3: CASSKQGRVATEAFF

size: few
J: TRBJ2-5
D: .
V: TRBV6-2/TRBV6-3
DNA: TGTGCCAGCACTATGGGAAGAGAGACCCAGTACTTC
CDR3: CASTMGRETQYF

size: .
J: TRBJ2-3
D: .
V: TRBV27
DNA: TGTGCCAGCAGTCCAAGGGACTTTTATACGCAGTATTTT
CDR3: CASSPRDFYTQYF

size: .
J: TRBJ2-7
D: .
V: TRBV20-1
DNA: TGCAGTGCTAGTTTAAGTGGTTACGAGCAGTACTTC
CDR3: CSASLSGYEQYF

size: .
J: TRBJ2-1
D: .
V: TRBV6-2/TRBV6-3
DNA: TGTGCCAGCAGTCCCAGGGAGAGTGCCTACAATGAGCAGTTCTTC
CDR3: CASSPRESAYNEQFF

size: .
J: TRBJ2-3
D: .
V: TRBV6-2/TRBV6-3
DNA: TGTGCCAGCAGTTCAATAGCGGTCGGCACAGATACGCAGTATTTT
CDR3: CASSSIAVGTDTQYF

size: .
J: TRBJ2-7
D: TRBD1
V: TRBV24-1
DNA: TGTGCCACCAGTGATCCACGACAGGGCAAGGGCTACGAGCAGTACTTC
CDR3: CATSDPRQGKGYEQYF

size: once
J: TRBJ2-7
D: .
V: TRBV7-9
DNA: TGTGCCAGCAGCTTACCAGACCTGGGGAACGACGAGCAGTACTTC
CDR3: CASSLPDLGNDEQYF

size: .
J: TRBJ2-5
D: TRBD2
V: TRBV20-1
DNA: TGCAGTGCTAGAGGGCTAGCGGGAGAGTACCAAGAGACCCAGTACTTC
CDR3: CSARGLAGEYQETQYF

size: .
J: TRBJ2-1
D: TRBD1
V: TRBV20-1
DNA: TGCAGTGCTAGACAGGGGGCGCCGGATGAGCAGTTCTTC
CDR3: CSARQGAPDEQFF

size: .
J: TRBJ2-7
D: .
V: TRBV9
DNA: TGTGCCAGCAGCGTAGAGCCGTCGCCTTCCTACGAGCAGTACTTC
CDR3: CASSVEPSPSYEQYF